This TCR beta chain was recovered during a study of OX40 agonist ivuxolimab in advanced cancers. The method was immunoSEQ multiplex PCR; TCRdb's version includes in-frame clones alone and lacks a portion of them. The repertoire holds 75,000 to 100,000 clones, with 86% as singletons. The sample consisted of CD4+ or CD8+ T cells sorted from blood, taken in a trial of the OX40 agonist ivuxolimab. The clonotype comes from an adult with an advanced solid tumor such as melanoma, head and neck, liver or kidney cancer.

The CDR3 nucleotides read TGTGCCAGCAGTTTAATGGGTCAGGGGTTAGGCACCGGGGAGCTGTTTTTT. This sequence encodes CASSLMGQGLGTGELFF. The rearrangement links TRBV28 to TRBJ2-2, with D possibly TRBD1 on 6 matching bases. Trimming cost V 2 bases and J 4 bases, with 17 bases left between them. This CDR3 has 17 amino acids. CDR1 and CDR2 from the germline V gene are MDHEN and SYDVKM.